The clone carrying this TCR beta chain was detected only a few times. Antigen specificity is unknown. TRB rearrangements were amplified by multiplex PCR with BIOMED2 TRB-A/B primers. Using its own MiXCR run on the multiplex PCR reads, TCRdb lists one record per CDR3 protein. The sample consists of under 20,000 distinct CDR3 sequences, 25% to 30% of them appearing once. The V end lost 5 bases, the J end lost 5 bases, and 9 bases lay between the germline ends. CDR1 and CDR2 from the germline V gene are MNHEY and SVGAGI. This CDR3 has 12 residues. This specimen belongs to a study of T and B cells in COVID-19 patients. Study observations and caveats: Blood from mildly ill patients while symptomatic, and early samples from severe cases, were scarce. Highly clonal in active COVID-19, TRB repertoires exceeded healthy-donor diversity and richness at recovery.

Each TRB amplification used roughly 240-550 ng of genomic DNA from blood. Sequencing used blood. This TCR was recovered from a human donor who had recovered from COVID-19. The chain has TRBV6-5 and TRBJ2-5; D perhaps matches TRBD2 (5 bases). Here the CDR3 reads CASSAGLETQYF. CDR3 nucleotide sequence: TGTGCCAGCAGTGCGGGCCTGGAGACCCAGTACTTC.